The 32 T cell receptor beta chains listed next were all sequenced from one sample in a study of CD8+ T cells in alopecia areata. After isolation, RNA underwent reverse transcription to generate cDNA as the sequencing template. Clones were read by immunoSEQ multiplex PCR, and TCRdb kept only the in-frame ones, dropping some. The table records about 110,000 clones, approximately 63% of them present only once. The source material was CD8+ T cells sorted from blood. Receptors were obtained from a human donor in good health.

The genes are TRBV7-8 and TRBJ1-5; D remains unclear. Germline V gene data show CDR1 as SGHVS and CDR2 as FQNEAQ. The ends were cut back, 4 bases at V and 5 bases at J, with 9 bases in the middle. This CDR3 contains 13 residues. CDR3 region: CASSSGPYQPQHF. CDR3 coding DNA: TGTGCCAGCAGCTCAGGTCCGTATCAGCCCCAGCATTTT.

This clone was observed a few times. The chain links TRBV5-1 to TRBJ1-2, with no clear D. The germline V gene encodes CDR1 SGHRS and CDR2 YFSETQ. This CDR3 comprises 12 residues. With 6 bases removed from V and 8 bases from J, the gap between germline ends came to 14 bases. The CDR3 coding sequence is TGCGCCAGCACGGACCAGGACGGGGGCTACACCTTC. Translated, it gives CASTDQDGGYTF.

This clone was recorded once. The chain combines TRBV19 with TRBJ1-1; D is possibly TRBD1 (6 bases). This CDR3 region has 15 residues. Trimming took off 3 bases at V and 4 bases at J, with 15 bases between the two ends. The germline CDR1 and CDR2 sequences are LNHDA and SQIVND (reference sequence). Here the CDR3 DNA reads TGTGCCAGTAGTATGGCGGGGGGCGCAGGCACTGAAGCTTTCTTT. Translating gives CASSMAGGAGTEAFF.

This clone was seen only once. The chain combines TRBV4-3 with TRBJ1-2, with a weak D call TRBD1 (5 bases). The CDR3 loop spans 14 amino acids. The V and J ends lost 3 bases and 7 bases respectively, with 15 bases between them. CDR1 is LGHNA and CDR2 is YSLEER in the germline V gene. CDR3 nucleotides: TGCGCCAGCAGCCATAGGAGGGGTCGGGCTGGCTACACCTTC. Translating gives CASSHRRGRAGYTF.

This chain uses TRBV7-9 with TRBJ1-1, with a tentative D call TRBD1 (5 bases). Germline CDR1 is SEHNR and CDR2 is FQNEAQ (reference sequence). The V end lost 4 bases, the J end lost 0 bases, and 18 bases lay between the germline ends. The CDR3 covers 17 residues. The CDR3 DNA follows: TGTGCCAGCAGCTCGCTACCAATGACAGTCATGAACACTGAAGCTTTCTTT. This codes for CASSSLPMTVMNTEAFF.

This chain uses TRBV2 with TRBJ2-5; TRBD1 matches 11 bases. The CDR3 spans 17 residues. Germline V gene sequence: CDR1 SNHLY, CDR2 FYNNEI. Trimming cost V 3 bases and J 2 bases; bases outside gene matches: 8. CDR3 sequence: CASSDSGQGARQETQYF. The CDR3 nucleotides read TGTGCCAGCAGTGATTCTGGACAGGGGGCTAGGCAAGAGACCCAGTACTTC.

The chain combines TRBV14 with TRBJ1-2, with D uncertain. The V end was cut by 4 bases, the J end by 8 bases, with 23 bases between. Germline CDR1 is SGHDN and CDR2 is FVKESK. The CDR3 totals 16 residues. CDR3 protein: CASSLTADGTARGYTF. In DNA, the CDR3 is TGTGCCAGCAGCCTAACAGCCGACGGAACGGCTCGGGGCTACACCTTC.

The chain links TRBV27 to TRBJ2-5, with 10 positions matching TRBD2. The CDR3 has 16 amino acids. V lost 4 bases and J lost 4; bases outside the gene matches: 9. The germline CDR1 and CDR2 sequences are MNHEY and SMNVEV (reference sequence). The CDR3, as DNA: TGTGCCAGCAGTTCACATAGCGGGGGGCTCACAGAGACCCAGTACTTC. Translated: CASSSHSGGLTETQYF.

The CDR3 bases are TGTGCCAGCAGGGGCGGACTAGCGGGAGAGCAGTACTTC. It codes for CASRGGLAGEQYF. The chain couples TRBV25-1 to TRBJ2-7, with 12 bases that match TRBD2. The CDR3 has 13 amino acids. V was pared by 6 bases and J by 7 bases, with 4 bases of the junction left unmatched. Germline assignment: CDR1 MGHDK and CDR2 SYGVNS.

The rearrangement uses TRBV4-2 and TRBJ1-2; a possible D gene is TRBD1 (5 bases). V was trimmed by 1 base and J by 3 bases, leaving 9 bases between them. The germline V gene encodes CDR1 LGHNA and CDR2 YNFKEQ. This CDR3 has 14 residues. The CDR3 here is CASSQGGTDYGYTF. Here the CDR3 DNA reads TGTGCCAGCAGCCAAGGAGGGACGGACTATGGCTACACCTTC.

This clone turned up a few times. The chain links TRBV25-1 to TRBJ2-7; no clear D gene. The CDR3 spans 12 residues. In germline, CDR1 is MGHDK, CDR2 SYGVNS. Trimming stripped 4 bases from V and 6 bases from J, with 10 bases between. CDR3 loop: CASSARTPEQYF. The CDR3 DNA sequence: TGTGCCAGCAGTGCCCGCACTCCCGAGCAGTACTTC.

This clone occurred a few times. The genes are TRBV29-1 and TRBJ2-1; D gene ambiguous. V lost 3 bases, J lost 0 bases, and 9 bases lay in between. From germline, CDR1 is SQVTM and CDR2 ANQGSEA. The CDR3 extends over 14 amino acids. CDR3 nucleotides: TGCAGCGTTGAGGACCGGTACTCCTACAATGAGCAGTTCTTC. Translated, it gives CSVEDRYSYNEQFF.

The J gene is TRBJ2-7, the V gene TRBV10-3, with no clear D. Trimming shortened V by 7 bases and J by 0 bases, and 7 bases separated the two germline ends. Germline CDR1 reads ENHRY; CDR2 reads SYGVKD. The CDR3 is 12 amino acids. CDR3: CAITTDSYEQYF. In DNA, the CDR3 is TGTGCCATCACCACCGACTCCTACGAGCAGTACTTC.

This clone was counted a few times. This could be a read error, since a much larger clone is one nucleotide away. This chain links TRBV4-3 with TRBJ2-1; D gene unclear. CDR3 length: 14 amino acids. Germline CDR1 is LGHNA and CDR2 is YSLEER. CDR3 nucleotides: TGCGCCAGCAGCCCAAGGGCCCCGGGCAATAAGCAGTTCTTC. Its translation is CASSPRAPGNKQFF.

This clone appeared many times. The chain carries TRBV29-1 and TRBJ2-7; D may be TRBD2 (5 bases). Trimming cost V 5 bases and J 7 bases, with 18 bases left between them. Germline CDR1 and CDR2: SQVTM and ANQGSEA. This CDR3 spans 13 amino acids. The CDR3 bases are TGCAGCGTTCGTGGCAGCGCCTCGGGGGAGCAGTACTTC. This sequence encodes CSVRGSASGEQYF.

The chain recombines TRBV5-6 with TRBJ2-7, with a possible D match to TRBD2 (5 bases). The CDR3 has 14 amino acids. The V end lost 6 bases, the J end lost 0 bases, and 13 bases lay between the germline ends. Germline assignment: CDR1 SGHDT and CDR2 YYEEEE. CDR3: CASKAAGSSYEQYF. In nucleotides, the CDR3 is TGTGCCAGCAAGGCGGCGGGCAGCTCCTACGAGCAGTACTTC.

The V call is TRBV6-1, the J call TRBJ2-7; perhaps TRBD1 as D (5 bases). The CDR3 contains 13 residues. Germline assignment: CDR1 MNHNS and CDR2 SASEGT. V was trimmed by 7 bases and J by 2 bases, leaving 12 bases between them. Here the CDR3 DNA reads TGTGCCAGCACAGGGCTCGCCACCTACGAGCAGTACTTC. It yields the protein CASTGLATYEQYF.

The rearrangement joins TRBV4-3 to TRBJ2-7; 9 positions agree with TRBD1. The ends lost 3 bases at V and 2 bases at J; junction bases unmatched: 5. Germline CDR1 is LGHNA and CDR2 is YSLEER. CDR3 length equals 15 residues. The CDR3 spells CASSQEDRGTYEQYF. DNA for the CDR3: TGCGCCAGCAGCCAGGAGGACAGGGGAACCTACGAGCAGTACTTC.

The chain uses TRBV28 and TRBJ2-7; no firm D call. The ends were cut back, 6 bases at V and 2 bases at J, with 11 bases in the middle. This CDR3 has 13 amino acids. CDR1 is MDHEN and CDR2 is SYDVKM in the germline V gene. The chain's CDR3 is CASRMEPAYEQYF. DNA of the CDR3: TGTGCCAGCAGGATGGAGCCGGCCTACGAGCAGTACTTC.

This clone showed up just a few times. The chain joins TRBV28 to TRBJ1-1; no reliable D call. This CDR3 is built from 11 residues. Trimming took off 9 bases at V and 8 bases at J, with 13 bases between the two ends. In germline, CDR1 is MDHEN, CDR2 SYDVKM. In nucleotides, the CDR3 is TGTGCCAGTAGCTTCAGCGTAGAAGCTTTCTTT. This gives the protein CASSFSVEAFF.

The sample holds one count of this clone. The CDR3 region is CASSSGDRGNYEQYF. The CDR3 DNA is TGTGCCAGCAGCTCAGGAGACAGAGGAAACTACGAGCAGTACTTC. This sequence joins TRBV7-6 and TRBJ2-7; possibly TRBD1 for D (5 bases). V shed 4 bases and J shed 3 bases, with 16 bases lying between them. CDR1 and CDR2 (germline): SGHVS, FNYEAQ. The CDR3 has 15 residues.

The chain combines TRBV4-1 with TRBJ2-7; TRBD1 matches at 7 bases. V dropped 3 bases and J dropped 2; count of bases not matched to a gene: 4. Looked up from germline, CDR1 is MGHRA and CDR2 is YSYEKL. The CDR3 length is 14 residues. CDR3 sequence reads: CASSHAGTAYEQYF. The CDR3 nucleotides are TGCGCCAGCAGCCATGCCGGGACAGCCTACGAGCAGTACTTC.

The chain is built from TRBV5-6 and TRBJ2-7; TRBD1 might be the D (5 bases). This CDR3 has 14 amino acids. Trimming took 2 bases from V and 2 from J, leaving 11 bases between them. Germline CDR1 is SGHDT and CDR2 is YYEEEE. In DNA form, the CDR3 reads TGTGCCAGCAGCTTCCTGACAGAAACCTACGAGCAGTACTTC. Encoded protein: CASSFLTETYEQYF.

The CDR3 nucleotides read TGTGCCAGCAGCCGTCGAAGCTCTGGGGCCAACGTCCTGACTTTC. It yields the protein CASSRRSSGANVLTF. The chain couples TRBV9 to TRBJ2-6, with no clear D. The germline gives CDR1 SGDLS, CDR2 YYNGEE. The CDR3 has 15 residues. Trimming left V 4 bases short and J 0 bases short, with 8 bases between. Drawing the rest from reference TRBV9 and TRBJ2-6, the complete variable domain is DSGVTQTPKHLITATGQRVTLRCSPRSGDLSVYWYQQSLDQGLQFLIQYYNGEERAKGNILERFSAQQFPDLHSELNLSSLELGDSALYFCASSRRSSGANVLTFGAGSRLTVL.

The DNA of the CDR3 is TGTGCCAGCAGTGATCCTAGCTCGCAGGGAATCTATGGCTACACCTTC. It yields the protein CASSDPSSQGIYGYTF. The gene calls are TRBV2 and TRBJ1-2, with D possibly matching TRBD1 (5 bases). The CDR3 is made up of 16 amino acids. Trimming removed 3 bases from V and 4 bases from J, with 18 bases in between. Germline V gene lookup returns CDR1 SNHLY and CDR2 FYNNEI. Together with reference TRBV2 and TRBJ1-2, the CDR3 gives the full variable domain: EPEVTQTPSHQVTQMGQEVILRCVPISNHLYFYWYRQILGQKVEFLVSFYNNEISEKSEIFDDQFSVERPDGSNFTLKIRSTKLEDSAMYFCASSDPSSQGIYGYTFGSGTRLTVV.

The chain recombines TRBV23-1 with TRBJ1-1; 7 positions agree with TRBD1. TRBV23-1 is reported as an ORF; its role is uncertain. Trimming took 0 bases from V and 5 from J; bases not matched to a gene: 24. The CDR3 length is 21 residues. The DNA for the CDR3 is TGCGCCAGCAGTCAATCGGTGTTTGAGGAAGGGGGCGCCTTTATGCGGACTGAAGCTTTCTTT. Translated: CASSQSVFEEGGAFMRTEAFF.

This clone was seen more than once but under ten times. This chain's CDR3 is CSVEQVINEQFF. The CDR3 coding sequence is TGCAGCGTTGAACAGGTGATAAATGAGCAGTTCTTC. The chain has TRBV29-1 and TRBJ2-1; D ambiguous. V lost 2 bases to trimming and J lost 7 bases, with 9 bases between them. The length of the CDR3 is 12 residues. Germline-derived CDR1 and CDR2 are SQVTM and ANQGSEA.

This sequence joins TRBV5-4 and TRBJ2-1; 7 bases map to TRBD1. Germline-derived CDR1 and CDR2 are SGHNT and YYREEE (reference sequence). The CDR3 contains 14 residues. The J segment lost 6 bases and the V segment lost 3 bases, leaving 6 bases of the junction unmatched. CDR3 protein: CASSSLSGGNEQFF. The CDR3 DNA reads TGTGCCAGCAGCTCCCTGTCAGGGGGCAATGAGCAGTTCTTC.

The chain has TRBV13 and TRBJ2-7, with 10 bases identical to TRBD1. V lost 5 bases and J lost 4; bases outside the gene matches: 5. This CDR3 is built from 14 residues. Germline V gene data show CDR1 as PRHDT and CDR2 as FYEKMQ (reference sequence). The CDR3 region has the DNA TGTGCCAGCAGCCTCCTGGACAGGGGGTACGAGCAGTACTTC. Translation gives CASSLLDRGYEQYF.

There are a few counts of this clone. J is TRBJ2-7 and V is TRBV5-1; TRBD1 agrees at 7 bases. Germline V gene data show CDR1 as SGHRS and CDR2 as YFSETQ. Trimming cost V 0 bases and J 4 bases; bases outside gene matches: 7. The CDR3 sequence is 15 residues long. The CDR3 DNA follows: TGCGCCAGCAGCTTGGAACAGGGGTCGATTTACGAGCAGTACTTC. Its translation: CASSLEQGSIYEQYF.

J is TRBJ1-5 and V is TRBV5-6, with D possibly being TRBD1 (6 bases). The V gene lost 2 bases and the J gene lost 7 bases, with 16 bases spanning the gap. Germline loops: CDR1 SGHDT, CDR2 YYEEEE. CDR3 length equals 15 residues. CDR3 loop: CASSLAGVAGQPQHF. DNA for the CDR3: TGTGCCAGCAGCTTAGCAGGGGTTGCGGGACAGCCCCAGCATTTT.

This clone was counted only a few times. The chain is built from TRBV7-2 and TRBJ2-7, with D tentatively TRBD2 (6 bases). Trimming removed 5 bases at V and 4 bases at J, with 15 bases between. The CDR3 is 14 residues long. The germline V gene has CDR1 SGHTA and CDR2 FQGNSA. The chain's CDR3 is CASSHISSGYEQYF. The CDR3 region has the DNA TGTGCCAGCAGCCATATATCGAGCGGGTACGAGCAGTACTTC.